The source of this TCR beta chain is a study of blood T cell repertoires in COVID-19. The method was immunoSEQ multiplex PCR; TCRdb's version includes in-frame clones alone and lacks a portion of them. The data show hundreds of thousands of clones, with about nine tenths seen just once and approximately 1.5% held by the top ten. V was clipped by 4 bases and J by 0 bases, with 6 bases between them. Germline V CDR1 and CDR2: MNHEY, SVGAGI. This CDR3 has 13 residues. This clonotype was sampled from a woman aged 40 to 55 who had recovered from COVID-19. The sequenced sample was peripheral blood. V usage is TRBV6-5 and J usage is TRBJ1-1; D is ambiguous. DNA of the CDR3: TGTGCCAGCAGTTCCCTTATGAACACTGAAGCTTTCTTT. Amino acid sequence: CASSSLMNTEAFF.